Given below is one TCR beta chain in context. This CDR3 spans 12 amino acids. CDR1 and CDR2 (germline): MNHNS, SASEGT. V was pared by 5 bases and J by 0 bases, with 4 bases between. The data are from a study of OX40 agonist ivuxolimab in advanced cancers. Study-level information: Patients were infused with ivuxolimab every 2 weeks at 0.01 to 10 mg/kg. Participants averaged approximately 61 years of age (range about 23 to 80) and were 75% to 90% male.

The data were produced by immunoSEQ multiplex PCR, yet TCRdb's version contains in-frame clones alone and is incomplete. The sample holds around 56,000 clones, 82% seen once. The input for sequencing was CD4+ or CD8+ T cells sorted from blood, taken in a trial of the OX40 agonist ivuxolimab. The V gene is TRBV6-1, the J gene TRBJ1-1; D not certain. The clonotype comes from an adult with an advanced solid tumor such as melanoma, head and neck, liver or kidney cancer. CDR3 amino acids: CASSRMNTEAFF. Written as DNA, the CDR3 is TGTGCCAGCAGTCGCATGAACACTGAAGCTTTCTTT.